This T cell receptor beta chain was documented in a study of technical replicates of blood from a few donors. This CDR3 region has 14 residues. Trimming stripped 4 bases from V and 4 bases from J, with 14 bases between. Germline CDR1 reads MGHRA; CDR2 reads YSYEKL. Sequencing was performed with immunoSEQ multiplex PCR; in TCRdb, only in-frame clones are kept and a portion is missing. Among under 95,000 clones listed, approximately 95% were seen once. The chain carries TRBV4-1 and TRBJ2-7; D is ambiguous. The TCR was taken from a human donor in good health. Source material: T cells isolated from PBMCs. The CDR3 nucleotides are TGCGCCAGCAGCCCCCCCAAGTCGGTTTACGAGCAGTACTTC. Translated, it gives CASSPPKSVYEQYF.